The present T cell receptor (beta chain) was sequenced within a study of blood T cell repertoires in COVID-19. Study details: Whether acute or convalescent, the COVID-19 samples came from the United States, Italy and Spain.

In the authors' methods: Researchers report that nucleated cell counts were estimated from reference gene primer amplification. Sequencing used immunoSEQ multiplex PCR; TCRdb keeps in-frame clones, though not all of them. The DNA gave D and trimming, while V, J and clone size come from that table. The sample lists roughly 350,000 clones; around 91% were seen once. In germline, CDR1 is SNHLY, CDR2 FYNNEI. J lost 3 bases, V lost 5 bases, and 8 bases had no gene match. The CDR3 length is 16 residues. Material: peripheral blood. The chain carries TRBV2 and TRBJ1-5, with 9 bases fitting TRBD1. This TCR derives from a young woman who had recovered from COVID-19. The CDR3 protein is CASSTSDRGDNQPQHF. CDR3 sequence (DNA): TGTGCCAGCAGTACCTCGGACAGGGGCGACAATCAGCCCCAGCATTTT.